The rows below give T cell receptor beta chains drawn from one sample of a study of cytomegalovirus exposure and HLA in healthy donors. The data were produced by immunoSEQ multiplex PCR, yet TCRdb's version contains in-frame clones alone and is incomplete. The repertoire consists of 100,000 to 140,000 clones, with around 80% occurring once and the leading ten covering 2% to 3%. What was sequenced was PBMCs. All receptors derive from a man younger than 40 in good health and CMV-seropositive. Both conserved end residues are part of each CDR3. D genes are given only for firm matches. Clone size appears in some rows only: once, few, many, or a class for an expanded clone.

D: TRBD1
length: 12
size: -
J: TRBJ1-4
V: TRBV6-1
DNA: TGTGCCAGCAGTAACAGGGGCGGAAAACTGTTTTTT
CDR3: CASSNRGGKLFF

D: -
length: 15
size: -
J: TRBJ2-7
V: TRBV7-2
DNA: TGTGCCAGCAGCTTAGTTTGGACACAATCCTACGAGCAGTACTTC
CDR3: CASSLVWTQSYEQYF

D: TRBD2
length: 16
size: -
J: TRBJ2-5
V: TRBV5-4
DNA: TGTGCCAGCAGCCTTCTCGGACTAGCGGGGGAAGAGACCCAGTACTTC
CDR3: CASSLLGLAGEETQYF

D: -
length: 14
size: once
J: TRBJ1-3
V: TRBV2
DNA: TGTGCCAGCGTGGTGAGAGGCTCTGGAAACACCATATATTTT
CDR3: CASVVRGSGNTIYF

D: -
length: 16
size: -
J: TRBJ1-5
V: TRBV7-9
DNA: TGTGCCAGCAGCTTATCTAAGGGGGAAGTCAATCAGCCCCAGCATTTT
CDR3: CASSLSKGEVNQPQHF

D: TRBD2
length: 12
size: few
J: TRBJ2-1
V: TRBV19
DNA: TGTGCCAGTGGACTAGGAGGGGATGAGCAGTTCTTC
CDR3: CASGLGGDEQFF

D: TRBD1
length: 17
size: -
J: TRBJ1-1
V: TRBV5-4
DNA: TGTGCCAGCAGCTTGTCGGACAGGGGGCGGGGGAACACTGAAGCTTTCTTT
CDR3: CASSLSDRGRGNTEAFF

D: -
length: 15
size: few
J: TRBJ1-1
V: TRBV5-6
DNA: TGTGCCAGCAGCTTTGGAGGCAGACAACGGAGAGAGGGTTTCTTT
CDR3: CASSFGGRQRREGFF

D: -
length: 14
size: -
J: TRBJ1-1
V: TRBV5-1
DNA: TGCGCCAGCAGCTTGGCCCAGGGCACGACTGAAGCTTTCTTT
CDR3: CASSLAQGTTEAFF

D: -
length: 14
size: -
J: TRBJ2-2
V: TRBV10-3
DNA: TGTGCCACCTGGACTGGGGTTGACACCGGGGAGCTGTTTTTT
CDR3: CATWTGVDTGELFF

D: TRBD1
length: 15
size: -
J: TRBJ1-4
V: TRBV6-5
DNA: TGTGCCAGCATGGGAAGGGGGCGATCTAATGAAAAACTGTTTTTT
CDR3: CASMGRGRSNEKLFF

D: -
length: 13
size: -
J: TRBJ2-7
V: TRBV29-1
DNA: TGCAGCGCCATCGACGGTACAGTCTACGAGCAGTACTTC
CDR3: CSAIDGTVYEQYF

D: -
length: 13
size: -
J: TRBJ2-2
V: TRBV10-3
DNA: TGTGCCATCACCCAGGGGGGCACCGGGGAGCTGTTTTTT
CDR3: CAITQGGTGELFF

D: -
length: 15
size: -
J: TRBJ2-3
V: TRBV5-1
DNA: TGCGCCAGCAGCGGAATAGCGGCTAGCACAGATACGCAGTATTTT
CDR3: CASSGIAASTDTQYF

D: -
length: 14
size: -
J: TRBJ2-7
V: TRBV9
DNA: TGTGCCAGCAGCGTAGCAGGTGATAGGGGGATTCAGTACTTC
CDR3: CASSVAGDRGIQYF

D: -
length: 14
size: -
J: TRBJ2-7
V: TRBV21-1
DNA: TGTGCCAGCAGCAAACGGGAGAACGCCTACGAGCAGTACTTC
CDR3: CASSKRENAYEQYF

D: -
length: 13
size: few
J: TRBJ1-2
V: TRBV6-1
DNA: TGTGCCAGCAGTTCCAGGGTTGGCTATGGCTACACCTTC
CDR3: CASSSRVGYGYTF

D: -
length: 16
size: -
J: TRBJ1-2
V: TRBV7-6
DNA: TGTGCCAGCAGCTCAAACCCTCTGGCGGCAAACTATGGCTACACCTTC
CDR3: CASSSNPLAANYGYTF

D: TRBD1
length: 15
size: -
J: TRBJ2-7
V: TRBV10-1
DNA: TGCGCCAGCAGTGCCGGACAGGAACTATCCTACGAGCAGTACTTC
CDR3: CASSAGQELSYEQYF

D: TRBD1
length: 15
size: -
J: TRBJ1-2
V: TRBV29-1
DNA: TGCAGCGTTGGTTTTATCGGTAGACAGGGAAGTGGCTACACCTTC
CDR3: CSVGFIGRQGSGYTF

D: TRBD1
length: 16
size: -
J: TRBJ1-5
V: TRBV7-9
DNA: TGTTCCAGCAGCCGCTATGGGACAGGGGTAAATCAGCCCCAGCATTTT
CDR3: CSSSRYGTGVNQPQHF

D: TRBD2
length: 18
size: -
J: TRBJ2-6
V: TRBV27
DNA: TGTGCCAGCTTACCTCTACTAGCGGGGAGCTCTGGGGCCAACGTCCTGACTTTC
CDR3: CASLPLLAGSSGANVLTF

D: TRBD2
length: 17
size: -
J: TRBJ2-2
V: TRBV5-4
DNA: TGTGCCAGCAGCTCTTTTTCCGCTAGCGGCCTCACCGGGGAGCTGTTTTTT
CDR3: CASSSFSASGLTGELFF

D: -
length: 13
size: -
J: TRBJ1-3
V: TRBV30
DNA: TGTGCCTGGACAATGGACAATGGAAACACCATATATTTT
CDR3: CAWTMDNGNTIYF

D: TRBD2
length: 16
size: -
J: TRBJ2-6
V: TRBV9
DNA: TGTGCCAGCACACGGGGGGGCTCCTCTGGGGCCAACGTCCTGACTTTC
CDR3: CASTRGGSSGANVLTF

D: TRBD1
length: 16
size: -
J: TRBJ1-1
V: TRBV9
DNA: TGTGCCAGCAGCGGGGGAGACAGGGCCATGAACACTGAAGCTTTCTTT
CDR3: CASSGGDRAMNTEAFF

D: -
length: 15
size: few
J: TRBJ1-1
V: TRBV2
DNA: TGTGCCAGCAGTGAAGAGAGACACCAGAACACTGAAGCTTTCTTT
CDR3: CASSEERHQNTEAFF